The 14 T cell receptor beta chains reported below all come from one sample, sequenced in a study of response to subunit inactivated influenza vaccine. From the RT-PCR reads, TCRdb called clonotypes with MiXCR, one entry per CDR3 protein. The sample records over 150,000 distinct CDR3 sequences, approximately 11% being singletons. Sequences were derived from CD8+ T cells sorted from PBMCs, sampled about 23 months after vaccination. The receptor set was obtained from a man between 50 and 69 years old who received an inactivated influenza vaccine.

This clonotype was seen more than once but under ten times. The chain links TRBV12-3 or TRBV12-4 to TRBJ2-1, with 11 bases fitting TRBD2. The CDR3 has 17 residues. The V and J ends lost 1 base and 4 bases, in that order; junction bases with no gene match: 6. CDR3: CASSLESGLAAYNEQFF. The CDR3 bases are TGTGCCAGCAGTTTAGAGTCGGGACTAGCGGCTTACAATGAGCAGTTCTTC.

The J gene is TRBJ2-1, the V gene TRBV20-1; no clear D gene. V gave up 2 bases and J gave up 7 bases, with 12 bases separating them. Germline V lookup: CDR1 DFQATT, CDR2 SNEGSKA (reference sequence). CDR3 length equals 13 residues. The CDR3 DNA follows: TGCAGTGCTAGACCCGCGAGGTTGAATGAGCAGTTCTTC. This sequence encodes CSARPARLNEQFF.

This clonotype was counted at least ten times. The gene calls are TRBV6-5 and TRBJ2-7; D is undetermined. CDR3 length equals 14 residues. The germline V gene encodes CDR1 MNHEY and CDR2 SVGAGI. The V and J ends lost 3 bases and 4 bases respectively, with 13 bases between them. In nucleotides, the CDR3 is TGTGCCAGCAGTTATCGACCAGAGGATTACGAGCAGTACTTC. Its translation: CASSYRPEDYEQYF.

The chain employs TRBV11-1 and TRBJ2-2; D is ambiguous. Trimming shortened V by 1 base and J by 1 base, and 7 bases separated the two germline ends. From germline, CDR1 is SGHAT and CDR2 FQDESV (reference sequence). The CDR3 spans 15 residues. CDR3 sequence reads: CASSLGALNTGELFF. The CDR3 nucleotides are TGTGCCAGCAGCTTAGGCGCCTTGAACACCGGGGAGCTGTTTTTT.

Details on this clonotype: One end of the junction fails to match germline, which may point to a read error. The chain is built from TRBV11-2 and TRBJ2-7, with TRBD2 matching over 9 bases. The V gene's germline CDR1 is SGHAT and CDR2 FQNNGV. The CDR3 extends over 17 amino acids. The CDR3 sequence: CASSSLFLAGVPYEQHF. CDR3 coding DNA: TGTGCCAGCAGCTCACTGTTTTTAGCGGGAGTCCCCTACGAGCAGCACTTC.

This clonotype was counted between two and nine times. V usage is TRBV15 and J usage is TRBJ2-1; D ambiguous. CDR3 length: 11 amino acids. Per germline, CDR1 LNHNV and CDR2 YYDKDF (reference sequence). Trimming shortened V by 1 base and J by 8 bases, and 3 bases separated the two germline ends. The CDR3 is CATSRGYEQFF. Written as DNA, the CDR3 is TGTGCCACCAGCAGAGGCTATGAGCAGTTCTTC.

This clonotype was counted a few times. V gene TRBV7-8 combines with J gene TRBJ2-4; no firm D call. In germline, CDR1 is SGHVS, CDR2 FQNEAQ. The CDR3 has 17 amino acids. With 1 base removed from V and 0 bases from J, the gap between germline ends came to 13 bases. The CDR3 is CASSLEHRNLAKNIQYF. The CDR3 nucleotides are TGTGCCAGCAGCTTAGAACACAGAAATCTAGCCAAAAACATTCAGTACTTC.

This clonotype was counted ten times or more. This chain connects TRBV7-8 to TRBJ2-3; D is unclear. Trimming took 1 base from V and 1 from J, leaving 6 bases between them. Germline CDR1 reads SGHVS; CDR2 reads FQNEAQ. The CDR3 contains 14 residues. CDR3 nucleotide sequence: TGTGCCAGCAGCTTAGTTGGCCGCACAGATACGCAGTATTTT. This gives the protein CASSLVGRTDTQYF.

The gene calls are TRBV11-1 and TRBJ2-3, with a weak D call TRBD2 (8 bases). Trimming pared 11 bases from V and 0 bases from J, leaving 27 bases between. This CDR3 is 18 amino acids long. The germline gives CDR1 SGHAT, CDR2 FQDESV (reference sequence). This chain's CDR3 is CAALGGAGGSSSTDTQYF. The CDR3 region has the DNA TGTGCCGCCCTAGGGGGCGCGGGAGGCTCATCTAGCACAGATACGCAGTATTTT.

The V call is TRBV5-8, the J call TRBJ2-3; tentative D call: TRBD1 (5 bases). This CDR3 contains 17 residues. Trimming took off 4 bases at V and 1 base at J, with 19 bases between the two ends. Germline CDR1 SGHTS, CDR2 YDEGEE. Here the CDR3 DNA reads TGTGCCAGCAGCGCCCCCTGGGGCAGGGCACGCACAGATACGCAGTATTTT. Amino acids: CASSAPWGRARTDTQYF. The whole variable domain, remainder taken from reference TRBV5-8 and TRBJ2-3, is EAGVTQSPTHLIKTRGQQATLRCSPISGHTSVYWYQQALGLGLQFLLWYDEGEERNRGNFPPRFSGRQFPNYSSELNVNALELEDSALYLCASSAPWGRARTDTQYFGPGTRLTVL.

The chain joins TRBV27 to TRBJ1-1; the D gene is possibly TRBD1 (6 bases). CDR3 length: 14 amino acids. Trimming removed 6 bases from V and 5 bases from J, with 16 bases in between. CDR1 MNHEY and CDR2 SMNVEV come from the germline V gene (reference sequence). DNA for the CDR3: TGTGCCAGCAGAGAGACAGGCCAGGGGACTGAAGCTTTCTTT. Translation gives CASRETGQGTEAFF.

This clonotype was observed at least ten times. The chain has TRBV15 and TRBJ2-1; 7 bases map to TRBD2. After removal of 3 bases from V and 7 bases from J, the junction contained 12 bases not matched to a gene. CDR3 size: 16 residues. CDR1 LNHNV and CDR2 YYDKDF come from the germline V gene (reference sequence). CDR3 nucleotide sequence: TGTGCCACCAGCAGCAAGCGGGGTCCTCCGGGGAATGAGCAGTTCTTC. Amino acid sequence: CATSSKRGPPGNEQFF.

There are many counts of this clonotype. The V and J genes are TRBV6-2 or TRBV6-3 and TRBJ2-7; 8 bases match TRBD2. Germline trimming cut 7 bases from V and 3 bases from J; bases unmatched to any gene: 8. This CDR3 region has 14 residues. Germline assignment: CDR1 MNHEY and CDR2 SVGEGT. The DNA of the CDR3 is TGTGCCAGCAAACAACTAGCGGAGAGCTACGAGCAGTACTTC. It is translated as CASKQLAESYEQYF.

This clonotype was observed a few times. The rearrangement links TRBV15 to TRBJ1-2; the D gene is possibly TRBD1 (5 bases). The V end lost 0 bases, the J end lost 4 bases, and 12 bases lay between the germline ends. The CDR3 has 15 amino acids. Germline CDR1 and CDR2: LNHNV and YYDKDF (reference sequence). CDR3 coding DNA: TGTGCCACCAGCAGAGATGGTGGGACGGTCTATGGCTACACCTTC. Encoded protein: CATSRDGGTVYGYTF. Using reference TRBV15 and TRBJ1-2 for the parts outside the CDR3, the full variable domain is DAMVIQNPRYQVTQFGKPVTLSCSQTLNHNVMYWYQQKSSQAPKLLFHYYDKDFNNEADTPDNFQSRRPNTSFCFLDIRSPGLGDTAMYLCATSRDGGTVYGYTFGSGTRLTVV.